The 6 T cell receptor beta chains below all came from one sample that was sequenced in a study of blood T cell repertoires in COVID-19. TCRdb's copy holds only in-frame clones and misses some; the assay was immunoSEQ multiplex PCR. The sample has 300,000 to 400,000 clones, roughly 90% seen once. Sequencing was performed on peripheral blood. Receptor source: a woman aged 30 to 39 with COVID-19, enrolled during active disease.

About this clone: The junction shows a germline mismatch at one end, possibly a read error. This sequence joins TRBV7-7 and TRBJ2-5, with 9 bases aligning to TRBD1. In germline, CDR1 is SSHAT, CDR2 FNYEAQ (reference sequence). This CDR3 has 15 residues. The chain's CDR3 is CASSAGQGLQETQYF. DNA of the CDR3: TGTGCTAGCAGCGCTGGACAGGGGTTACAAGAGACCCAGTACTTC.

The chain has TRBV5-1 and TRBJ2-1, with 9 positions matching TRBD2. Per the germline V gene, CDR1 is SGHRS and CDR2 is YFSETQ. V was clipped by 4 bases and J by 3 bases; unmatched bases: 5. This CDR3 is 15 amino acids long. The CDR3 region is CASSPQLAGYNEQFF. The CDR3 DNA is TGCGCCAGCAGCCCCCAACTAGCGGGCTACAATGAGCAGTTCTTC.

The V gene is TRBV28, the J gene TRBJ2-7; no clear D gene. Trimming shortened V by 1 base and J by 9 bases, and 28 bases separated the two germline ends. The CDR3 extends over 18 amino acids. The germline V gene encodes CDR1 MDHEN and CDR2 SYDVKM. Here the CDR3 DNA reads TGTGCCAGCAGTTTATCCCCTCCGAGATACACCATCATCTCGGGGCAGTACTTC. Its translation is CASSLSPPRYTIISGQYF.

The chain joins TRBV28 to TRBJ1-5, with 8 bases matching TRBD1. The V gene end was trimmed by 7 bases and the J gene end by 1 base; junction bases not matched to a gene: 12. The CDR3 is 17 amino acids. Germline V gene data show CDR1 as MDHEN and CDR2 as SYDVKM. The CDR3: CASNPDPGGVSNQPQHF. Written as DNA, the CDR3 is TGTGCCAGCAATCCCGACCCAGGGGGCGTGAGCAATCAGCCCCAGCATTTT.

This clone was seen once. This chain connects TRBV25-1 to TRBJ2-7; D call uncertain. In germline, CDR1 is MGHDK, CDR2 SYGVNS. Trimming cost V 1 base and J 0 bases, with 7 bases left between them. CDR3 length: 14 amino acids. In DNA, the CDR3 is TGTGCCAGCAGTGAATTGGGCAGCTCCTACGAGCAGTACTTC. Its protein is CASSELGSSYEQYF.

CDR3 nucleotide sequence: TGTGCCAGCAGTTACTCTGGCAGATGGACTGAAGCTTTCTTT. This sequence encodes CASSYSGRWTEAFF. This sequence joins TRBV6-5 and TRBJ1-1; D uncertain. Germline loops: CDR1 MNHEY, CDR2 SVGAGI. The CDR3 length is 14 residues. Trimming removed 0 bases from V and 5 bases from J, with 10 bases in between.